The present TCR beta chain was sequenced within a study of cytomegalovirus exposure and HLA in healthy donors. Sequenced by immunoSEQ multiplex PCR; TCRdb stores in-frame clones only, minus some. This sample carries 250,000 to 400,000 clones, nearly 90% of them seen once, and the ten largest clones take approximately 0.96%. The CDR3 sequence is 12 residues long. The V end lost 5 bases, the J end lost 7 bases, and 6 bases lay between the germline ends. Germline V gene data show CDR1 as SGHVS and CDR2 as FQNEAQ. This receptor was identified in a man in his thirties or forties in good health and CMV-seronegative. Specimen: PBMCs. The chain joins TRBV7-8 to TRBJ1-6, with no clear D. The CDR3 reads CASSPLNSPLHF. CDR3 coding DNA: TGTGCCAGCAGCCCCCTCAATTCACCCCTCCACTTT.